This T cell receptor beta chain was sequenced during a study of T-cell reconstitution after alpha-beta-depleted transplantation in children (dated by TCRdb to 2015 to 2016). Background for the entire study: T-cell immune reconstitution after TCRalphabeta/CD19-depleted allogeneic hematopoietic cell transplantation in children was quantitatively tracked in the study by means of TCR repertoire profiling.

The CDR3, from cysteine to phenylalanine, totals 18 residues. Of the read, only the CDR3 DNA is kept; its 54 bases are in frame from base 1. CDR1 and CDR2 were assigned from the germline V gene as LGHNA and YSLEER. Germline trimming amounts to 0 bases on V and 3 bases on J, with 13 as the count of junction bases outside the gene matches. The library was produced with PCR. TCRdb records Illumina HiSeq 2500 as the sequencer. TCR libraries were prepared with molecular barcoding, using unique molecular identifiers to normalize TCRbeta repertoire quantification. TCRdb passed the public sequencing reads through fastp at Q25 and MiXCR, retaining productive beta sequences. Every CDR3 protein is listed once, alongside the most common genes and DNA of its rows. Here the sample has tens of thousands of distinct CDR3 sequences; around 7% occur a single time. Clones ranked in the top ten supply under 30% of the sample.

The time point label of this sample denotes: day 60 (about 2 months) after transplantation. The sample's treatment or condition label, decoded: allogeneic hematopoietic cell transplantation with graft depleted of TCRalphabeta T cells and CD19 B cells. The transplant recipients were children given TCRalphabeta/CD19-depleted allogeneic hematopoietic cell grafts. The table lists this clonotype with many counts. Its antigen is currently not known. The sample holds no much larger clone one base away, and base qualities are not on file. Points the paper makes about the study in general: The high TCRbeta diversity at day 60 in some patients was ascribed to recipient T cells and intrathymic progenitors that had survived conditioning. Apparently early alphabetaT-cell count recovery about two months after transplant reportedly relied on only several hundred rapidly expanded clones derived from non-depleted graft cells. Over subsequent months, a decline in hyperexpanded clone frequencies was noted, and after one year, T-cell counts and TCRbeta diversity were mostly ascribed to newly produced T cells.

The rearranged segments are TRBV4-3 and TRBJ2-5, and TRBD2 matches 7 of the central bases. The source is a child under two years old who had a stem cell transplant for acute myeloid leukemia, so the T cells may come from the graft donor. The specimen comprised peripheral blood, sampled 60 days after TCRalphabeta/CD19-depleted stem cell transplant. The CDR3 protein: CASSQDFMIAGLKETQYF. DNA sequence: TGCGCCAGCAGCCAAGATTTTATGATAGCGGGCCTAAAAGAGACCCAGTACTTC.